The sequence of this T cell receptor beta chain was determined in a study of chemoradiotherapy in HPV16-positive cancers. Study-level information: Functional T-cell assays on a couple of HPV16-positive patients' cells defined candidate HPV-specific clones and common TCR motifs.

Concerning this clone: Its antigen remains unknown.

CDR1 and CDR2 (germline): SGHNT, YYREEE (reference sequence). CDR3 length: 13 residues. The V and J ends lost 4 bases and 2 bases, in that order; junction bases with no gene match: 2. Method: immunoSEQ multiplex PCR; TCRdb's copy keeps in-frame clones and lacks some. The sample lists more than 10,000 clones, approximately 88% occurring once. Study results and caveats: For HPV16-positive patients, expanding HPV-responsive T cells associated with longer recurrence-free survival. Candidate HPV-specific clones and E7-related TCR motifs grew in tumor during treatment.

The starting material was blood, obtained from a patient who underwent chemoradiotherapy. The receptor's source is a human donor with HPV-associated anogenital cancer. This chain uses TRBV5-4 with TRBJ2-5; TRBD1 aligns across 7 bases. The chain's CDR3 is CASSGTVQETQYF. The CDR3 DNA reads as TGTGCCAGCAGCGGGACAGTACAAGAGACCCAGTACTTC.